The 29 T cell receptor beta chains below come from one sample, sequenced in a study of cytomegalovirus exposure and HLA in healthy donors. Both 60 Vbeta primers and 13 Jbeta primers went into the PCR. Data came from immunoSEQ multiplex PCR; TCRdb stores just in-frame clones and leaves some out. The sample gives roughly 95,000 clones, more than 75% of which show up once; roughly 4.8% is in the top ten. The specimen sequenced was PBMCs. The receptors come from a man aged 25-45 years in good health and CMV-seropositive.

The chain links TRBV6-1 to TRBJ2-3; a weak D match, TRBD1 (5 bases). This CDR3 has 14 residues. CDR1 and CDR2 (germline): MNHNS, SASEGT. The V end lost 0 bases, the J end lost 4 bases, and 8 bases lay between the germline ends. The CDR3 spells CASSEAVRADTQYF. The CDR3 coding sequence is TGTGCCAGCAGTGAAGCGGTCAGGGCAGATACGCAGTATTTT.

This rearrangement joins TRBV6-5 to TRBJ1-1; D is ambiguous. The V gene's germline CDR1 is MNHEY and CDR2 SVGAGI. This CDR3 is built from 14 residues. The V end was cut by 6 bases, the J end by 0 bases, with 11 bases between. The CDR3 here is CASRPQFMNTEAFF. The CDR3 DNA reads as TGTGCCAGCAGACCACAGTTCATGAACACTGAAGCTTTCTTT.

This sequence joins TRBV6-5 and TRBJ2-3; 11 nucleotides line up with TRBD2. CDR1 MNHEY and CDR2 SVGAGI come from the germline V gene. The CDR3 is made up of 14 amino acids. Trimming removed 8 bases from V and 0 bases from J; junction bases left unmatched: 1. The CDR3 DNA reads TGTGCCAGCGGGACTAGCGGTAGCACAGATACGCAGTATTTT. Encoded protein: CASGTSGSTDTQYF.

This clone was seen a handful of times. The V and J genes are TRBV27 and TRBJ1-5, with 7 positions matching TRBD1. The V and J ends lost 1 base and 7 bases, in that order; junction bases with no gene match: 4. CDR3 length: 14 amino acids. Germline V gives CDR1 MNHEY, CDR2 SMNVEV (reference sequence). As DNA, the CDR3 is TGTGCCAGCAGTTTATTTGGAGGGGGCCAGCCCCAGCATTTT. This codes for CASSLFGGGQPQHF.

V gene TRBV7-9 combines with J gene TRBJ1-1, with D possibly TRBD1 on 5 matching bases. The ends were cut back, 5 bases at V and 1 base at J, with 20 bases in the middle. CDR3 length equals 17 residues. Germline loops: CDR1 SEHNR, CDR2 FQNEAQ (reference sequence). Written as DNA, the CDR3 is TGTGCCAGCAGCCACTCTAGGAGGGGCGAAGGGAACACTGAAGCTTTCTTT. This codes for CASSHSRRGEGNTEAFF.

This clone showed up just a few times. The J gene is TRBJ1-5, the V gene TRBV28, with 9 bases identical to TRBD1. V shed 5 bases and J 2 bases; nucleotides not matched to a gene: 7. Germline values: CDR1 MDHEN, CDR2 SYDVKM. This CDR3 has 16 amino acids. CDR3 sequence: CASSKTGGSGNQPQHF. CDR3 in DNA: TGTGCCAGCAGTAAGACAGGGGGGTCTGGCAATCAGCCCCAGCATTTT.

V usage is TRBV6-4 and J usage is TRBJ2-3, with 15 bases aligning to TRBD2. The germline gives CDR1 MRHNA, CDR2 SNTAGT. J gave up 6 bases and V 4 bases, and 5 bases lay outside the gene matches. The CDR3 spans 16 residues. The CDR3: CASSVSGTSGGDTQYF. The CDR3 region has the DNA TGTGCCAGCAGTGTTTCCGGGACTAGCGGGGGGGATACGCAGTATTTT.

V gene TRBV9 combines with J gene TRBJ2-3; no definite D call. Germline lookup yields CDR1 SGDLS and CDR2 YYNGEE. The CDR3 runs 14 residues. V lost 4 bases to trimming and J lost 0 bases, with 9 bases between them. CDR3 DNA sequence: TGTGCCAGCAGCTACCGAGATAGCACAGATACGCAGTATTTT. Protein product: CASSYRDSTDTQYF.

The chain employs TRBV11-2 and TRBJ1-1; D gene uncertain. The CDR3 is 14 amino acids. The germline CDR1 and CDR2 sequences are SGHAT and FQNNGV. Trimming removed 1 base at V and 4 bases at J, with 10 bases between. The CDR3 spells CASSLVVDSTEAFF. The DNA for the CDR3 is TGTGCCAGCAGCTTAGTTGTTGACTCCACTGAAGCTTTCTTT.

The J gene is TRBJ2-7, the V gene TRBV2, with TRBD2 as a possible D gene (6 bases). Germline loops: CDR1 SNHLY, CDR2 FYNNEI. The ends were cut back, 5 bases at V and 6 bases at J, with 11 bases in the middle. The CDR3 covers 12 residues. CDR3: CASSTGLSEQYF. The CDR3 nucleotides are TGTGCCAGCAGTACGGGACTGAGCGAGCAGTACTTC. Together with reference TRBV2 and TRBJ2-7, the CDR3 gives the full variable domain: EPEVTQTPSHQVTQMGQEVILRCVPISNHLYFYWYRQILGQKVEFLVSFYNNEISEKSEIFDDQFSVERPDGSNFTLKIRSTKLEDSAMYFCASSTGLSEQYFGPGTRLTVT.

The chain recombines TRBV19 with TRBJ2-7; the match to TRBD2 covers 9 bases. Germline V gene data show CDR1 as LNHDA and CDR2 as SQIVND (reference sequence). Trimming took 6 bases from V and 0 from J; bases not matched to a gene: 9. The CDR3 covers 16 residues. CDR3 protein: CASRRSSSGNSYEQYF. The CDR3 bases are TGTGCCAGTAGAAGATCCTCTAGCGGGAACTCCTACGAGCAGTACTTC.

This clone was counted a single time. This rearrangement joins TRBV7-2 to TRBJ1-3, with D tentatively TRBD1 (5 bases). This CDR3 comprises 17 residues. The germline gives CDR1 SGHTA, CDR2 FQGNSA. Trimming cost V 0 bases and J 3 bases, with 15 bases left between them. In nucleotides, the CDR3 is TGTGCCAGCAGCTTAGCCCTCCAGGGCAAGAGTGGAAACACCATATATTTT. Translation: CASSLALQGKSGNTIYF.

The CDR3 spells CASSVDSVPSYNEQFF. CDR3 nucleotide sequence: TGTGCCAGCAGCGTAGATTCGGTCCCCTCCTACAATGAGCAGTTCTTC. The gene calls are TRBV9 and TRBJ2-1, with D unclear. This CDR3 has 16 residues. Germline CDR1 is SGDLS and CDR2 is YYNGEE. V gave up 0 bases and J gave up 0 bases, with 10 bases separating them.

The rearrangement uses TRBV7-9 and TRBJ2-1, with D unclear. This CDR3 comprises 14 residues. Germline V CDR1 and CDR2: SEHNR, FQNEAQ (reference sequence). Trimming stripped 3 bases from V and 4 bases from J, with 10 bases between. CDR3 nucleotides: TGTGCCAGCAGCTTTGCCAGACTTTACAATGAGCAGTTCTTC. The encoded protein is CASSFARLYNEQFF.

V gene TRBV4-3 combines with J gene TRBJ1-2; 7 nucleotides agree with TRBD1. The V gene end was trimmed by 0 bases and the J gene end by 5 bases; junction bases not matched to a gene: 9. Germline V lookup: CDR1 LGHNA, CDR2 YSLEER. The CDR3 covers 16 residues. The CDR3 spells CASSQDGQGDRYGYTF. The DNA for the CDR3 is TGCGCCAGCAGCCAAGATGGGCAGGGGGATAGGTATGGCTACACCTTC.

A few counts support this clone. This chain connects TRBV19 to TRBJ2-2; 8 nucleotides agree with TRBD2. Germline CDR1 reads LNHDA; CDR2 reads SQIVND (reference sequence). The CDR3 runs 15 residues. Trimming at V came to 5 bases and at J to 0 bases, leaving 2 bases not matched to a gene. The CDR3 sequence is CASSLGLANTGELFF. In nucleotides, the CDR3 is TGTGCCAGTAGTCTGGGACTAGCGAACACCGGGGAGCTGTTTTTT.

The rearrangement uses TRBV4-3 and TRBJ2-7; 7 nucleotides align to TRBD2. After removal of 6 bases from V and 3 bases from J, the junction contained 8 bases not matched to a gene. This CDR3 region has 14 residues. The germline V gene has CDR1 LGHNA and CDR2 YSLEER. The CDR3 coding sequence is TGCGCCAGCAGTCCTCAGACGGGGGGCTACGAGCAGTACTTC. Translating it yields CASSPQTGGYEQYF.

The rearrangement joins TRBV2 to TRBJ1-2, with D possibly matching TRBD1 (5 bases). Germline V gene sequence: CDR1 SNHLY, CDR2 FYNNEI. Trimming took off 6 bases at V and 6 bases at J, with 11 bases between the two ends. The CDR3 totals 12 residues. The CDR3 DNA is TGTGCCAGCAGGAGGGAGGGGCATGGCTACACCTTC. It encodes CASRREGHGYTF.

This sequence joins TRBV6-5 and TRBJ2-7; TRBD1 agrees at 9 bases. The germline V gene encodes CDR1 MNHEY and CDR2 SVGAGI. The V and J ends lost 8 bases and 7 bases, in that order; junction bases with no gene match: 12. The CDR3 contains 14 residues. The CDR3 loop reads CASGGDRAAKEQYV. The CDR3 nucleotides read TGTGCCAGCGGGGGGGACAGGGCGGCGAAAGAGCAGTACGTC.

The rearrangement uses TRBV5-4 and TRBJ2-7; 8 nucleotides line up with TRBD1. This CDR3 region has 15 residues. Germline values: CDR1 SGHNT, CDR2 YYREEE (reference sequence). The V segment lost 0 bases and the J segment 8 bases; nucleotides outside the gene matches: 10. This CDR3 is CASSLVGTGGSKQYF. Here the CDR3 DNA reads TGTGCCAGCAGCTTGGTGGGGACAGGTGGAAGTAAGCAGTACTTC.

The chain couples TRBV5-1 to TRBJ2-3; the match to TRBD1 covers 7 bases. The V gene end was trimmed by 3 bases and the J gene end by 6 bases; junction bases not matched to a gene: 13. Germline lookup yields CDR1 SGHRS and CDR2 YFSETQ. This CDR3 contains 16 residues. The CDR3 DNA sequence: TGCGCCAGCAGCTCTCCAGGGGGTACTCCCGAGGATACGCAGTATTTT. Protein product: CASSSPGGTPEDTQYF.

This chain links TRBV4-1 with TRBJ2-1; 12 bases agree with TRBD2. V shed 1 base and J 10 bases; nucleotides not matched to a gene: 5. The CDR3 length is 15 residues. Germline CDR1 and CDR2: MGHRA and YSYEKL. The CDR3 reads CASSQAGTSGREQFF. In DNA form, the CDR3 reads TGCGCCAGCAGCCAAGCTGGTACTAGCGGGAGGGAGCAGTTCTTC.

The chain links TRBV7-6 to TRBJ2-5, with D tentatively TRBD1 (6 bases). Germline assignment: CDR1 SGHVS and CDR2 FNYEAQ. With 5 bases removed from V and 5 bases from J, the gap between germline ends came to 9 bases. The CDR3 sequence is 12 residues long. The CDR3 nucleotides read TGTGCCAGCAGCCCTCAGGGGGAGACCCAGTACTTC. Its translation: CASSPQGETQYF.

The rearrangement links TRBV28 to TRBJ2-6; TRBD1 matches 8 bases. CDR1 is MDHEN, CDR2 SYDVKM, per germline. The junction had 5 bases not matched to a gene; V was cut back by 6 bases and J by 1 base. The CDR3 spans 16 residues. Written as DNA, the CDR3 is TGTGCCAGCAGGGCAGGGGGCACTTCTGGGGCCAACGTCCTGACTTTC. Translating gives CASRAGGTSGANVLTF.

The chain couples TRBV9 to TRBJ2-3; unclear D gene. Looked up from germline, CDR1 is SGDLS and CDR2 is YYNGEE. This CDR3 comprises 16 residues. The ends were cut back, 0 bases at V and 0 bases at J, with 11 bases in the middle. The CDR3 here is CASSVDYAKSTDTQYF. The DNA for the CDR3 is TGTGCCAGCAGCGTAGACTATGCGAAAAGCACAGATACGCAGTATTTT.

The rearrangement joins TRBV7-9 to TRBJ1-6; D uncertain. V lost 3 bases, J lost 6 bases, and 9 bases lay in between. Per the germline V gene, CDR1 is SEHNR and CDR2 is FQNEAQ (reference sequence). This CDR3 region has 14 residues. CDR3 amino acids: CASSFRGSNSPLHF. CDR3 nucleotides: TGTGCCAGCAGCTTTCGGGGTTCTAATTCACCCCTCCACTTT. Filled out from reference TRBV7-9 and TRBJ1-6, the complete variable domain reads DTGVSQNPRHKITKRGQNVTFRCDPISEHNRLYWYRQTLGQGPEFLTYFQNEAQLEKSRLLSDRFSAERPKGSFSTLEIQRTEQGDSAMYLCASSFRGSNSPLHFGNGTRLTVT.

This clone showed up just a few times. The chain uses TRBV27 and TRBJ2-1; perhaps TRBD2 as D (7 bases). CDR1 and CDR2 (germline): MNHEY, SMNVEV (reference sequence). The CDR3 runs 17 residues. V was clipped by 3 bases and J by 5 bases, with 20 bases between them. The CDR3 here is CASSFNRGPGGDNEQFF. Written as DNA, the CDR3 is TGTGCCAGCAGTTTTAACCGGGGGCCGGGGGGCGACAATGAGCAGTTCTTC.

The V gene is TRBV7-6, the J gene TRBJ2-1, with 14 positions matching TRBD2. Germline CDR1 and CDR2: SGHVS and FNYEAQ. The CDR3 is 17 amino acids. V was clipped by 2 bases and J by 5 bases; unmatched bases: 5. The CDR3 sequence: CASSLRTSGRLNNEQFF. CDR3 bases: TGTGCCAGCAGCTTAAGGACTAGCGGGAGGCTTAACAATGAGCAGTTCTTC.

V gene TRBV6-5 combines with J gene TRBJ2-5; 9 bases map to TRBD2. CDR1 and CDR2 (germline): MNHEY, SVGAGI. CDR3 length equals 16 residues. V trimming: 2 bases; J trimming: 2 bases; junction bases outside the gene matches: 6. CDR3 sequence: CASSYTLAGPQETQYF. CDR3 DNA: TGTGCCAGCAGTTACACTCTAGCGGGACCGCAAGAGACCCAGTACTTC.